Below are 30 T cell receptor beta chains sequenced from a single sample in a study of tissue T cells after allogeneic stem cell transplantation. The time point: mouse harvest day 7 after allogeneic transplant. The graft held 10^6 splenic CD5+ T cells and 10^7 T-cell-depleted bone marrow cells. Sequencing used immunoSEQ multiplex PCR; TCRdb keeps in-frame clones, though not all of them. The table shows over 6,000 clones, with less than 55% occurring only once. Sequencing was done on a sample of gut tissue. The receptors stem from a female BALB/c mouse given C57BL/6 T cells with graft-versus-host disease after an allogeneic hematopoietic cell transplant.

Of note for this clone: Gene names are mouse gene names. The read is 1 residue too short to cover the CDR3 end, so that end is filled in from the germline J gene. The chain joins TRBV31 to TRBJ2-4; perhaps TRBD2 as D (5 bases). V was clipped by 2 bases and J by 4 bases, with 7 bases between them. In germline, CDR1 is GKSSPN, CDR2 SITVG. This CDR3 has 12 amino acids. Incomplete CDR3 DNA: TGTGCCTGGAGTTGGGGAGAAAACACCTTGTAC. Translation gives CAWSWGENTLY. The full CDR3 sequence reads CAWSWGENTLYF. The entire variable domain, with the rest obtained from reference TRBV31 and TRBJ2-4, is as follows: AQTIHQWPVAEIKAVGSPLSLGCTIKGKSSPNLYWYWQATGGTLQQLFYSITVGQVESVVQLNLSASRPKDDQFILSTEKLLLSHSGFYLCAWSWGENTLYFGAGTRLSVL.

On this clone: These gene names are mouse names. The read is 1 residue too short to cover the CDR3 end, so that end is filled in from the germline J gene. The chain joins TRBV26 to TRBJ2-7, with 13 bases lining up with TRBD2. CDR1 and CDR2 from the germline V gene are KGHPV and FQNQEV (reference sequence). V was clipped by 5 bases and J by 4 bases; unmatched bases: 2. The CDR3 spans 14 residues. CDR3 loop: CASSKGLGGYEQYF. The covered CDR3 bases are TGTGCCAGCAGTAAGGGACTGGGGGGGTATGAACAGTAC.

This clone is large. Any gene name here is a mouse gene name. This CDR3 is CASSFKTGGLEQYF. Incomplete CDR3 DNA: TGTGCCAGCAGTTTCAAGACTGGGGGTCTTGAACAGTAC. The chain couples TRBV15 to TRBJ2-7; 9 bases agree with TRBD2. The observed sequence ends 1 residue before the CDR3 terminus, with the missing tail filled in from the germline J gene. Germline V gene lookup returns CDR1 SGHND and CDR2 FRSKSL. V was clipped by 3 bases and J by 6 bases; unmatched bases: 6. The CDR3 consists of 14 residues.

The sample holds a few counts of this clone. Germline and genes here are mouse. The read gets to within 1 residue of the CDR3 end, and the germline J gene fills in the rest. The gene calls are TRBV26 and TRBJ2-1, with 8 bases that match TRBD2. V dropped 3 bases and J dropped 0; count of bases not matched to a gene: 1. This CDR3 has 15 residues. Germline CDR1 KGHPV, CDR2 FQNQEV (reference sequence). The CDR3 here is CASSLGLGNYAEQFF. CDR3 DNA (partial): TGTGCCAGCAGTCTCGGACTGGGTAACTATGCTGAGCAGTTC.

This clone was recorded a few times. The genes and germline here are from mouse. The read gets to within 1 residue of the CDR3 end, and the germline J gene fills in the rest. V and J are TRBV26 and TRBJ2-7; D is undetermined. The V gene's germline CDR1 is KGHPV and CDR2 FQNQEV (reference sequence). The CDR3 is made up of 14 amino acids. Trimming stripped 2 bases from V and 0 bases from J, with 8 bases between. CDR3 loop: CASSLRASSYEQYF. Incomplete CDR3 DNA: TGTGCCAGCAGTCTGAGGGCGAGCTCCTATGAACAGTAC. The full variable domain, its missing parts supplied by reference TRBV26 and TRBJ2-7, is NSKVIQTPRYLVKGQGQKAKMRCIPEKGHPVVFWYQQNKNNEFKFLINFQNQEVLQQIDMTEKRFSAECPSNSPCSLEIQSSEAGDSALYLCASSLRASSYEQYFGPGTRLTVL.

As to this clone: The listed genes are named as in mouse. The CDR3 DNA, read in part, is TGTGCCAGCAGTCGGGACTGGGGGGGGAGGAGCTCCTATGAACAGTAC. Residues: CASSRDWGGRSSYEQY. The complete CDR3 reads CASSRDWGGRSSYEQYF. The chain uses TRBV14 and TRBJ2-7, with TRBD2 identical over 13 bases. The CDR3 end is not reached by the read, which stops 1 residue before it; the germline J gene fills it in. Germline V gene sequence: CDR1 SGHDT, CDR2 FRDEAV. CDR3 length equals 17 residues. J was trimmed by 0 bases and V by 4 bases; bases with no gene match: 7.

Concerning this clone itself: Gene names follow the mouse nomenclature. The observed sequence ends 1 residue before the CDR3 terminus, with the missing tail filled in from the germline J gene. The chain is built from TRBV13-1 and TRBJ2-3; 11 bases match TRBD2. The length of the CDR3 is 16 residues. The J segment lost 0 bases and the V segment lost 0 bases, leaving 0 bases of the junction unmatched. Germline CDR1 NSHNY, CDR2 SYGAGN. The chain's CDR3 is CASSDGDWGSAETLYF. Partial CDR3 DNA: TGTGCCAGCAGTGATGGGGACTGGGGGAGTGCAGAAACGCTGTAT.

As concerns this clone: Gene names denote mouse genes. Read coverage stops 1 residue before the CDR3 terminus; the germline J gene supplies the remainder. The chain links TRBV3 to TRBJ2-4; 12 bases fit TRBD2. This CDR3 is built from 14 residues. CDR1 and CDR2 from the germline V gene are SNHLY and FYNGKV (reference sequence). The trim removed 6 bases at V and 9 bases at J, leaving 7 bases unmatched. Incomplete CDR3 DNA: TGTGCCAGCAGTACGACTGGGGGGGCAGGGACCTTGTAC. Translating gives CASSTTGGAGTLY. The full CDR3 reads CASSTTGGAGTLYF. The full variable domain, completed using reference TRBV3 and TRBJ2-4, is GPKVLQIPSHQIIDMGQMVTLNCDPVSNHLYFYWYKQILGQQMEFLVNFYNGKVMEKSKLFKDQFSVERPDGSYFTLKIQPTALEDSAVYFCASSTTGGAGTLYFGAGTRLSVL.

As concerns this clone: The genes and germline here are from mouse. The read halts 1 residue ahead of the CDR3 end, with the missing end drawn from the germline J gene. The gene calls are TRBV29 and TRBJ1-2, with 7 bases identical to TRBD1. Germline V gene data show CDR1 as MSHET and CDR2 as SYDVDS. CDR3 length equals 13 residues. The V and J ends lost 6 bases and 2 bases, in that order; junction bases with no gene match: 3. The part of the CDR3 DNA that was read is TGTGCTAGCAGCCCGACAGGGAACTCCGACTACACC. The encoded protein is CASSPTGNSDYT. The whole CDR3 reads CASSPTGNSDYTF.

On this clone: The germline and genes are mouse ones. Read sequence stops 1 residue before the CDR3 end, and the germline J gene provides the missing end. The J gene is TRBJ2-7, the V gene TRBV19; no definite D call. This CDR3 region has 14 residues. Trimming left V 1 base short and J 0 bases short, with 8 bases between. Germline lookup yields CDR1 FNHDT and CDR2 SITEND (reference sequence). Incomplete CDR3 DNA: TGTGCCAGCAGTATAAGACAAAGCTCCTATGAACAGTAC. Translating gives CASSIRQSSYEQY. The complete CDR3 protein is CASSIRQSSYEQYF.

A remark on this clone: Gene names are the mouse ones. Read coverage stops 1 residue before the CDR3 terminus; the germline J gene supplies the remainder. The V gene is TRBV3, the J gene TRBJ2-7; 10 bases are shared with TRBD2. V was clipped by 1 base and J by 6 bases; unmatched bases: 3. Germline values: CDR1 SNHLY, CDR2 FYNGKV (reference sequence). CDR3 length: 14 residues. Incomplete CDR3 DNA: TGTGCCAGCAGCTTAGGCTGGGGGGGCGTTGAACAGTAC. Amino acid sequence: CASSLGWGGVEQY. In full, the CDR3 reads CASSLGWGGVEQYF.

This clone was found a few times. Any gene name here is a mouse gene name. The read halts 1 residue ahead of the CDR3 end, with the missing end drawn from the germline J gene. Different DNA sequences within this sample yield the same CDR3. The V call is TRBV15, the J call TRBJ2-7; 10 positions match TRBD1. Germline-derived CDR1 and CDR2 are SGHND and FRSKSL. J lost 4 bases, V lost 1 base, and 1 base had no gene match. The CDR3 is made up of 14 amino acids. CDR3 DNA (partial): TGTGCCAGCAGTTTAGGGGACAGGGGTTATGAACAGTAC. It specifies CASSLGDRGYEQY. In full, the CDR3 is CASSLGDRGYEQYF.

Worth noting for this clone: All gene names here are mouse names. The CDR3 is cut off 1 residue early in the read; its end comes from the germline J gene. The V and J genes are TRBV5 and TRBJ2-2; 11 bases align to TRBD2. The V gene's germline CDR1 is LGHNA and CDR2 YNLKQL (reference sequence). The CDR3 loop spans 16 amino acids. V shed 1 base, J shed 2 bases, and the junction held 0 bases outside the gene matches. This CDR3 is CASSQGLGGNTGQLYF. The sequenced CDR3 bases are TGTGCCAGCAGCCAAGGACTGGGGGGGAACACCGGGCAGCTCTAC.

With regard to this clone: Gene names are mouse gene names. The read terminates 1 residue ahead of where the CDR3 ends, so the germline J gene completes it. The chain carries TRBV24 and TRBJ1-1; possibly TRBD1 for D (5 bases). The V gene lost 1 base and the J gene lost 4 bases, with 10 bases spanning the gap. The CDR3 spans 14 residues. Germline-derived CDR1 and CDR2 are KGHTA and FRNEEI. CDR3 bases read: TGTGCCAGCAGTCTGTCCAGGGAGGGCACAGAAGTCTTC. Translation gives CASSLSREGTEVF. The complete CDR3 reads CASSLSREGTEVFF.

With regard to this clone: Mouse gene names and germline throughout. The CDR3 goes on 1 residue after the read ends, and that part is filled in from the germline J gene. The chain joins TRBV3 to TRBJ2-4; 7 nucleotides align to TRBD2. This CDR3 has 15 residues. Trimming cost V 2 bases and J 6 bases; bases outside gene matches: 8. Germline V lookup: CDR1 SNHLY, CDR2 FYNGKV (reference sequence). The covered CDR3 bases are TGTGCCAGCAGCTTAATACGGGGGGGTTGGAACACCTTGTAC. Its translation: CASSLIRGGWNTLY. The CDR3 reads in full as CASSLIRGGWNTLYF.

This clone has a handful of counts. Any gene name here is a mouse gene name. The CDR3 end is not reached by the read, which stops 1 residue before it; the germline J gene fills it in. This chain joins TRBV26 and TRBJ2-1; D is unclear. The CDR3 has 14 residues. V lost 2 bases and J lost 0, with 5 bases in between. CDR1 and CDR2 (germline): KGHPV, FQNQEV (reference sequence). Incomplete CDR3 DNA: TGTGCCAGCAGTCTGCAGGTTAACTATGCTGAGCAGTTC. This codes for CASSLQVNYAEQF. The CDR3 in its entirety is CASSLQVNYAEQFF. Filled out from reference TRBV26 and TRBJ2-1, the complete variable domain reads NSKVIQTPRYLVKGQGQKAKMRCIPEKGHPVVFWYQQNKNNEFKFLINFQNQEVLQQIDMTEKRFSAECPSNSPCSLEIQSSEAGDSALYLCASSLQVNYAEQFFGPGTRLTVL.

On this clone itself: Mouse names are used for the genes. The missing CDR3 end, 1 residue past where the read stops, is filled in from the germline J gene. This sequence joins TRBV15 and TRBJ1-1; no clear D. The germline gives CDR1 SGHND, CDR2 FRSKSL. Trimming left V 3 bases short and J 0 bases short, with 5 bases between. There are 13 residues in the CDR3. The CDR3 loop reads CASSFGANTEVFF. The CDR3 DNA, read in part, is TGTGCCAGCAGTTTTGGTGCAAACACAGAAGTCTTC.

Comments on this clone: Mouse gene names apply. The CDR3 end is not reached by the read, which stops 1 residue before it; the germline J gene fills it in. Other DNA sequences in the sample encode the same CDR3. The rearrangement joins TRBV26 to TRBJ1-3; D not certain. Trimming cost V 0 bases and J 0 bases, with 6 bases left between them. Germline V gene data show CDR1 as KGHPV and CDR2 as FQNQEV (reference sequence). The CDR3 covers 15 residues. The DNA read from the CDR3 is TGTGCCAGCAGTCTGTCGACCAATTCTGGAAATACGCTCTAT. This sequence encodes CASSLSTNSGNTLY. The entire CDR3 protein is CASSLSTNSGNTLYF.

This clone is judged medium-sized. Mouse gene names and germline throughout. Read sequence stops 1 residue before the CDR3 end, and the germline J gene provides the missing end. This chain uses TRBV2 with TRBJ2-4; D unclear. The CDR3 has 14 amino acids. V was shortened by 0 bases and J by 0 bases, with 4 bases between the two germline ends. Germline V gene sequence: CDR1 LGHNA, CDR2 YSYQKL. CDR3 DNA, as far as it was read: TGTGCCAGCAGCCAAGATGATAGTCAAAACACCTTGTAC. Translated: CASSQDDSQNTLY. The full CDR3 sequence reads CASSQDDSQNTLYF.

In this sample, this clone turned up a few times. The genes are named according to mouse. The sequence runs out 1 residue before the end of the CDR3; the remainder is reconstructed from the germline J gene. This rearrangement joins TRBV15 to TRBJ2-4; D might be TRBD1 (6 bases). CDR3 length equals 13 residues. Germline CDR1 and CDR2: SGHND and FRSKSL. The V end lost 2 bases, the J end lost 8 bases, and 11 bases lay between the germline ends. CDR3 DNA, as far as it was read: TGTGCCAGCAGTTTATCAGGGGTAGCCACCTTGTAC. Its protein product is CASSLSGVATLY. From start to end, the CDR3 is CASSLSGVATLYF.

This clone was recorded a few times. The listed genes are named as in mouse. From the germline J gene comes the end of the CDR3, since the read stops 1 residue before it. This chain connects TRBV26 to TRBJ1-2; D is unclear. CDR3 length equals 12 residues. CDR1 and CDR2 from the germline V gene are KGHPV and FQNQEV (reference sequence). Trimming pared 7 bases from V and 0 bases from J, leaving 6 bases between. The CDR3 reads CASTSSNSDYTF. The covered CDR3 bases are TGTGCCAGCACCTCATCAAACTCCGACTACACC.

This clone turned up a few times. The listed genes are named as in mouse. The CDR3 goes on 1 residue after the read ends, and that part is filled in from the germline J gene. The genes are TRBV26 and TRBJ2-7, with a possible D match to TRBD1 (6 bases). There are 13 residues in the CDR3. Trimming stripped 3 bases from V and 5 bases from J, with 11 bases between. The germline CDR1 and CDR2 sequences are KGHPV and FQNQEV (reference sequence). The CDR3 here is CASSLQGRDEQYF. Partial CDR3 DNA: TGTGCCAGCAGTCTCCAGGGGAGGGATGAACAGTAC.

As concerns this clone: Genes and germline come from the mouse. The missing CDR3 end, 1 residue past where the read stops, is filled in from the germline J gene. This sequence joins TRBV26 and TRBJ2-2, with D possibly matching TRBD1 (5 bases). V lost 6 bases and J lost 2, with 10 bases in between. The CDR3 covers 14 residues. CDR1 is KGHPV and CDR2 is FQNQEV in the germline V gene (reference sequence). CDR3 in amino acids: CASRPAGNTGQLYF. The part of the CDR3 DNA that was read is TGTGCCAGCAGACCGGCAGGGAACACCGGGCAGCTCTAC.

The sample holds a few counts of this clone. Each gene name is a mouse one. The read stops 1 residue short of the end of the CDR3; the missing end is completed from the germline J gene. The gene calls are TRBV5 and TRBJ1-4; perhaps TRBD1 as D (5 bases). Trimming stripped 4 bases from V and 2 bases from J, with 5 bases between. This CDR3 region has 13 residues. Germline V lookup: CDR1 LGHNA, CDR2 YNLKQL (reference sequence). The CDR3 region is CASSRQSNERLFF. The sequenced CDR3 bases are TGTGCCAGCAGCCGACAGTCCAACGAAAGATTATTT.

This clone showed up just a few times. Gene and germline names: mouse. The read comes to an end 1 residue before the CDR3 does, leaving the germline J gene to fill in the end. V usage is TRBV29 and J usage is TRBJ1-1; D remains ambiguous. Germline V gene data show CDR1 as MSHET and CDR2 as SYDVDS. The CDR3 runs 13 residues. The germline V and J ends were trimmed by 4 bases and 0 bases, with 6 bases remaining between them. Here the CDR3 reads CASSWSANTEVFF. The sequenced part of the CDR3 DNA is TGTGCTAGCAGTTGGTCAGCAAACACAGAAGTCTTC. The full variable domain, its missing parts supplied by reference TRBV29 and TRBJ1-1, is DMKVTQMPRYLIKRMGENVLLECGQDMSHETMYWYRQDPGLGLQLIYISYDVDSNSEGDIPKGYRVSRKKREHFSLILDSAKTNQTSVYFCASSWSANTEVFFGKGTRLTVV.

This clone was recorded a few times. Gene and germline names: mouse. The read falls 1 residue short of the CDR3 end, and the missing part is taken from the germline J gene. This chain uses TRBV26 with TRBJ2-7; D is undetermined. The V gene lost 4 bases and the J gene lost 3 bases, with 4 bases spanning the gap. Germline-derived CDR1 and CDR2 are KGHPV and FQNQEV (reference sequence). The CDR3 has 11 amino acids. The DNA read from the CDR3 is TGTGCCAGCAGTCAAGGCTATGAACAGTAC. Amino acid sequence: CASSQGYEQY. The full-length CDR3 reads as CASSQGYEQYF.

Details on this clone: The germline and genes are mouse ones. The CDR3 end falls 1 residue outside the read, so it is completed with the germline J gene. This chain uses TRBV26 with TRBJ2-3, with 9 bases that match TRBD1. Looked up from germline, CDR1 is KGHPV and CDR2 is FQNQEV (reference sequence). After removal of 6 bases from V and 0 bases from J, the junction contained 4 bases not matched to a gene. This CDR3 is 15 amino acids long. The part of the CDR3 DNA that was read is TGTGCCAGCAGCGGGACAGGGTCTAGTGCAGAAACGCTGTAT. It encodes CASSGTGSSAETLY. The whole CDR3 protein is CASSGTGSSAETLYF. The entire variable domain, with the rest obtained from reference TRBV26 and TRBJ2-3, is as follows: NSKVIQTPRYLVKGQGQKAKMRCIPEKGHPVVFWYQQNKNNEFKFLINFQNQEVLQQIDMTEKRFSAECPSNSPCSLEIQSSEAGDSALYLCASSGTGSSAETLYFGSGTRLTVL.

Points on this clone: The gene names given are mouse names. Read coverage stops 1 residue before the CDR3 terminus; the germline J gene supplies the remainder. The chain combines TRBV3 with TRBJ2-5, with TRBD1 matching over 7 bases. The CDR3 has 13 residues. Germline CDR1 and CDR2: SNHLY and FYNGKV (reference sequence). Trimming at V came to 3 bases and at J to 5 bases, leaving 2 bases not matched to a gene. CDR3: CASSFTGVDTQYF. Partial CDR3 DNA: TGTGCCAGCAGCTTTACAGGGGTAGACACCCAGTAC. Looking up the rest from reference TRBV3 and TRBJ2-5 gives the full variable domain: GPKVLQIPSHQIIDMGQMVTLNCDPVSNHLYFYWYKQILGQQMEFLVNFYNGKVMEKSKLFKDQFSVERPDGSYFTLKIQPTALEDSAVYFCASSFTGVDTQYFGPGTRLLVL.

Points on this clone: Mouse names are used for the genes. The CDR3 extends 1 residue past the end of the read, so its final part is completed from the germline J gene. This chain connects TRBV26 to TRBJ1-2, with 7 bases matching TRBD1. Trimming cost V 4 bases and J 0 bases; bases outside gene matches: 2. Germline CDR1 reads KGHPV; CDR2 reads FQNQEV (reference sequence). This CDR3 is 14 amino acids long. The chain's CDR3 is CASSPGQPNSDYTF. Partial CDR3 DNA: TGTGCCAGCAGTCCGGGACAGCCAAACTCCGACTACACC.

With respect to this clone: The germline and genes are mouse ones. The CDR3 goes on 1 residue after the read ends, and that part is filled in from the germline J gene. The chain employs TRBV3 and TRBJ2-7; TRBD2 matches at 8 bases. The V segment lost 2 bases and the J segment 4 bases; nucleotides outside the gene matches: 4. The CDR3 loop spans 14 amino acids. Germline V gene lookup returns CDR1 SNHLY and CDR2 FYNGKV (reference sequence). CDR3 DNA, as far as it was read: TGTGCCAGCAGCTTAAGGCTGGGGGGTTATGAACAGTAC. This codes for CASSLRLGGYEQY. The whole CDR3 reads CASSLRLGGYEQYF.